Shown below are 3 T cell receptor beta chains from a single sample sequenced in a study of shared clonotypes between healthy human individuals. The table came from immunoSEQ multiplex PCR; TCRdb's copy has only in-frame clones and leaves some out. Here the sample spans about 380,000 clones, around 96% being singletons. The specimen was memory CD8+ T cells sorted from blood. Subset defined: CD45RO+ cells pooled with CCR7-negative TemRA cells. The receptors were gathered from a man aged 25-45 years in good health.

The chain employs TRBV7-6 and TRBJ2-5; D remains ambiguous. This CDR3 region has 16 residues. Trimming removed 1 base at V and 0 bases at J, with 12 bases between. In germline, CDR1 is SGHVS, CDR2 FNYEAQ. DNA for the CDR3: TGTGCCAGCAGCTTAGGCAGGACCCGGGACCAAGAGACCCAGTACTTC. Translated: CASSLGRTRDQETQYF.

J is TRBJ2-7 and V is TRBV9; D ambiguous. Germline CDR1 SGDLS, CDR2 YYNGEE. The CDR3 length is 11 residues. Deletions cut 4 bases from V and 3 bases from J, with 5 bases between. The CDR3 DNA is TGTGCCAGCAGCCCTAGCTACGAGCAGTACTTC. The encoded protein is CASSPSYEQYF. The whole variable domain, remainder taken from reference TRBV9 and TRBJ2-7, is DSGVTQTPKHLITATGQRVTLRCSPRSGDLSVYWYQQSLDQGLQFLIQYYNGEERAKGNILERFSAQQFPDLHSELNLSSLELGDSALYFCASSPSYEQYFGPGTRLTVT.

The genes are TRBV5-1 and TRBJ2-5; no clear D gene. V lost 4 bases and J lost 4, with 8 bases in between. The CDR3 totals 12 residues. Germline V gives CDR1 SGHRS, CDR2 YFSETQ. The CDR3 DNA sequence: TGCGCCAGCAGCGAGGCACGAGAGACCCAGTACTTC. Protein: CASSEARETQYF.